A single sample is the source of the 6 T cell receptor beta chains below, sequenced in a study of regulatory T cells in long-lasting Graves disease. Time point defined: newly diagnosed GD, antithyroid drugs for less than 3 months. PBMCs were the source of the RNA used for TCR sequencing. HTBI primers from iRepertoire and Arm-PCR of CDR3 regions yielded the TCR beta libraries. TCRdb redid the calling of the multiplex PCR reads with MiXCR, one entry per CDR3 protein. The data show hundreds of thousands of distinct CDR3 sequences, approximately 15% seen once. This sample was also put to use in a study of T cells in Graves' hyperthyroidism and ophthalmopathy.

Sample: peripheral blood mononuclear cells (PBMCs), taken at new diagnosis, from a patient treated with antithyroid drugs. These receptors were taken from a man aged 30-40 years with Graves disease.

This clonotype was recorded many times. The V gene is TRBV6-1, the J gene TRBJ1-2; D is unresolved. CDR3 size: 15 residues. V lost 3 bases and J 4 bases, leaving 15 bases between the germline ends. Germline V gene lookup returns CDR1 MNHNS and CDR2 SASEGT. Here the CDR3 reads CASSDPRPYGYGYTF. DNA of the CDR3: TGTGCCAGCAGTGACCCCAGACCGTACGGCTATGGCTACACCTTC.

There are a few counts of this clonotype. The CDR3 sequence is CASSGADNEKLFF. CDR3 nucleotide sequence: TGCGCCAGCAGCGGGGCCGATAATGAAAAACTGTTTTTT. V usage is TRBV5-1 and J usage is TRBJ1-4; weak D call: TRBD1 (5 bases). CDR1 and CDR2 (germline): SGHRS, YFSETQ. V lost 4 bases and J lost 4, with 8 bases in between. The CDR3 is 13 amino acids.

This chain links TRBV11-2 with TRBJ2-3; 10 bases line up with TRBD2. CDR3 size: 15 residues. Per germline, CDR1 SGHAT and CDR2 FQNNGV. V shed 5 bases and J 10 bases; nucleotides not matched to a gene: 12. CDR3 in amino acids: CASSPTSGKINAQYF. CDR3 nucleotides: TGTGCCAGCAGCCCTACTAGCGGGAAAATCAATGCGCAGTATTTT.

The J gene is TRBJ1-2, the V gene TRBV29-1; TRBD1 matches 7 bases. This CDR3 region has 14 residues. Trimming took 3 bases from V and 8 from J; bases not matched to a gene: 12. The germline gives CDR1 SQVTM, CDR2 ANQGSEA. In DNA form, the CDR3 reads TGCAGCGTTGATCCGGGTCGAACAGGGGTAGGCTACACCTTC. Translating gives CSVDPGRTGVGYTF.

This sequence joins TRBV4-1 and TRBJ2-3; TRBD2 agrees at 9 bases. V shed 4 bases, J shed 8 bases, and the junction held 10 bases outside the gene matches. CDR1 and CDR2 from the germline V gene are MGHRA and YSYEKL. CDR3 size: 15 residues. CDR3 residues: CASSRAGGPDGTQYF. The CDR3 bases are TGCGCCAGCAGCCGCGCGGGAGGGCCCGACGGTACGCAGTATTTT.

This clonotype came up a few times. The junction departs from germline at one end; a sequencing error may be responsible. The chain employs TRBV20-1 and TRBJ2-1, with TRBD2 identical over 8 bases. The CDR3 is made up of 15 amino acids. The germline V gene encodes CDR1 DFQATT and CDR2 SNEGSKA (reference sequence). CDR3 sequence reads: CSASPWTTGGNEQFF. The CDR3 coding sequence is TGCAGTGCTAGCCCCTGGACTACGGGGGGGAATGAGCAATTCTTC.